Included here is one T cell receptor (beta chain) sequence, with context. Its antigen is still unknown. This sample is drawn from a study of identical twins. The CDR3 has 15 residues. V was pared by 3 bases and J by 3 bases, with 14 bases between. Per germline, CDR1 LNHDA and CDR2 SQIVND (reference sequence). Study findings and constraints: Compared with unrelated sharing, twin-shared out-of-frame alpha sequences had more low-probability sequences.

A universal primer site was created by template switching, with the cDNA bearing unique molecular identifiers. In TCRdb, the 5' RACE reads were re-called with MiXCR into one record per CDR3 protein. The repertoire holds 1.5 million to 2 million distinct CDR3 sequences, with less than 40% as singletons. The specimen was cord blood. This chain connects TRBV19 to TRBJ1-1; D perhaps matches TRBD1 (5 bases). This TCR was sampled from a newborn girl in good health. The chain's CDR3 is CASSIRRGGDTEAFF. The CDR3 nucleotides read TGTGCCAGTAGTATTCGGCGGGGAGGGGACACTGAAGCTTTCTTT.